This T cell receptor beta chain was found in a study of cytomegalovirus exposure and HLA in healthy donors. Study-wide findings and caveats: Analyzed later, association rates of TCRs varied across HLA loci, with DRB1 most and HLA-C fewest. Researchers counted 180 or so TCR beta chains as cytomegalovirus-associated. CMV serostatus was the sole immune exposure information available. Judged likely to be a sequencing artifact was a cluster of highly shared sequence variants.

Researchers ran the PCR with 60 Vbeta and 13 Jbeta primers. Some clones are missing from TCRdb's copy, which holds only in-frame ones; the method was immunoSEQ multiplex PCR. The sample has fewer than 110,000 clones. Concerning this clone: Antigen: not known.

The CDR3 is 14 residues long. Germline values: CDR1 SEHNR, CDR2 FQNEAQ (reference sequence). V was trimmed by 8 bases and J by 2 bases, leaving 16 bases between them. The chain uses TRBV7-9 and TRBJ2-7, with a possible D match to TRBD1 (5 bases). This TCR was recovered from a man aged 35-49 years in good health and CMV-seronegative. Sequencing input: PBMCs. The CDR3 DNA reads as TGTGCCAGCGGACACTCTCTTCACCCCTACGAGCAGTACTTC. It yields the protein CASGHSLHPYEQYF.